This record covers a single TCR beta chain. Method: immunoSEQ multiplex PCR; TCRdb's copy keeps in-frame clones and lacks some. The table includes roughly 130,000 clones, about 88% detected once. This sample is part of a study of T cell responses to AZD1222 COVID-19 vaccine. The germline V gene encodes CDR1 MNHNY and CDR2 SVGAGI (reference sequence). CDR3 length equals 15 residues. Trimming removed 0 bases from V and 7 bases from J; junction bases left unmatched: 7. Here the sequenced sample was peripheral blood, taken on day 0 of AZD1222 vaccination. The clonotype was recovered from an adult in good health. The chain employs TRBV6-6 and TRBJ2-7; 9 nucleotides match TRBD2. CDR3 protein: CASSYSREGRREQYF. CDR3 nucleotide sequence: TGTGCCAGCAGTTACTCGCGGGAGGGCCGGAGGGAGCAGTACTTC.